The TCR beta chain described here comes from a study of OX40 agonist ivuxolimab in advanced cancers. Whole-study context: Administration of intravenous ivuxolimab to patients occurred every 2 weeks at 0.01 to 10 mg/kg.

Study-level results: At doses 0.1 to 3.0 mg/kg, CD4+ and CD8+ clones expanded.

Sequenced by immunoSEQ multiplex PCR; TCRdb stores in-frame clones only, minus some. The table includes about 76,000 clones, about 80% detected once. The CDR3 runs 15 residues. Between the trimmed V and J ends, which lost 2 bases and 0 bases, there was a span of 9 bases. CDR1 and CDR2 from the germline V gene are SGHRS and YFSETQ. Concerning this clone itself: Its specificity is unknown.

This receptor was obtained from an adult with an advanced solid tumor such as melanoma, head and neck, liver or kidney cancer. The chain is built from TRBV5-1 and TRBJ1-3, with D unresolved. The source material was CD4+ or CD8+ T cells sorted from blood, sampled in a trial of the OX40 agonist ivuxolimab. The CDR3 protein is CASSFGPVSGNTIYF. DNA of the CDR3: TGCGCCAGCAGCTTTGGACCCGTCTCTGGAAACACCATATATTTT.